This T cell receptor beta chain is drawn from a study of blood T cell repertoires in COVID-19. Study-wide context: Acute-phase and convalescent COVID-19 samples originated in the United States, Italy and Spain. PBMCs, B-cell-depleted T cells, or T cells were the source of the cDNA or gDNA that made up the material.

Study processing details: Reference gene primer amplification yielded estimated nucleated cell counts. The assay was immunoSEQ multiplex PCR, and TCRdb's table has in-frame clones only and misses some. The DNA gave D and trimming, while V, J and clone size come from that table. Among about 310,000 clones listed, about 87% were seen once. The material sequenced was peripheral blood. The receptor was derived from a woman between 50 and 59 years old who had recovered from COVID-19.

The CDR3 bases are TGCGCCAGCAGCCAAGGACAGTTGGAAAATGAAAAACTGTTTTTT. This codes for CASSQGQLENEKLFF. The genes are TRBV4-3 and TRBJ1-4; D possibly corresponds to TRBD1 (5 bases). This CDR3 has 15 amino acids. Germline V gene data show CDR1 as LGHNA and CDR2 as YSLEER. Trimming cost V 1 base and J 5 bases, with 11 bases left between them.